Following are 8 T cell receptor beta chains from one sample sequenced in a study of blood T cell repertoires in COVID-19. Assay used: immunoSEQ multiplex PCR; TCRdb lists only in-frame clones, some missing. There are some 140,000 clones in the sample; roughly 83% occur only once, and approximately 5% lies in the top ten. The specimen was PBMCs or T cells enriched from blood (not recorded which). All receptors derive from a man aged 40-49 years with acute COVID-19.

CDR3 DNA sequence: TGTGCCAGCTCACCAAGGAGGGATGTCGGCTACACCTTC. Amino acids: CASSPRRDVGYTF. The chain recombines TRBV18 with TRBJ1-2; D unclear. CDR1 is KGHSH, CDR2 LQKENI, per germline. The CDR3 loop spans 13 amino acids. V lost 2 bases to trimming and J lost 8 bases, with 12 bases between them.

The rearrangement uses TRBV7-2 and TRBJ2-1; D perhaps matches TRBD1 (6 bases). Germline V gene data show CDR1 as SGHTA and CDR2 as FQGNSA. This CDR3 has 15 residues. Between the trimmed V and J ends, which lost 2 bases and 6 bases, there was a span of 14 bases. In DNA form, the CDR3 reads TGTGCCAGCAGCTTAACCCTAACAGGGATCAATGAGCAGTTCTTC. Translating gives CASSLTLTGINEQFF.

This clone was observed once. V is TRBV7-9 and J is TRBJ2-2; 9 positions agree with TRBD1. This CDR3 has 13 amino acids. Germline V gene data show CDR1 as SEHNR and CDR2 as FQNEAQ (reference sequence). The V gene end was trimmed by 6 bases and the J gene end by 7 bases; junction bases not matched to a gene: 3. The CDR3 nucleotides are TGTGCCAGCAGACAGGGGGCCGTCGGGGAGCTGTTTTTT. It yields the protein CASRQGAVGELFF.

The chain joins TRBV18 to TRBJ1-2; D possibly corresponds to TRBD1 (6 bases). Germline CDR1 reads KGHSH; CDR2 reads LQKENI. V lost 1 base and J 4 bases, leaving 19 bases between the germline ends. The CDR3 is made up of 17 amino acids. CDR3 DNA sequence: TGTGCCAGCTCACCACTTTTACAGGGTACCTCCCTCTATGGCTACACCTTC. It specifies CASSPLLQGTSLYGYTF.

In this sample, this clone turned up once. The gene calls are TRBV5-5 and TRBJ2-3; possible D gene TRBD2, 5 bases. Germline V gene data show CDR1 as SGHKS and CDR2 as YYEKEE (reference sequence). There are 14 residues in the CDR3. V lost 0 bases, J lost 6 bases, and 11 bases lay in between. CDR3 region: CASSLASAADTQYF. In nucleotides, the CDR3 is TGTGCCAGCAGCTTGGCGTCAGCGGCGGATACGCAGTATTTT.

The chain links TRBV28 to TRBJ1-5; perhaps TRBD1 as D (5 bases). Germline V CDR1 and CDR2: MDHEN, SYDVKM. The CDR3 consists of 15 residues. The ends were cut back, 7 bases at V and 2 bases at J, with 15 bases in the middle. The CDR3 reads CASTAIQGGNQPQHF. The CDR3 region has the DNA TGTGCCAGCACGGCGATCCAAGGGGGCAATCAGCCCCAGCATTTT.

This chain's CDR3 is CASSFSANTEAFF. CDR3 sequence (DNA): TGTGCCAGCAGCTTTAGCGCGAACACTGAAGCTTTCTTT. This chain uses TRBV7-9 with TRBJ1-1; no firm D call. V gave up 3 bases and J gave up 1 base, with 6 bases separating them. The V gene's germline CDR1 is SEHNR and CDR2 FQNEAQ (reference sequence). The CDR3 totals 13 residues.

This sequence joins TRBV7-9 and TRBJ2-6; D unresolved. The V gene lost 2 bases and the J gene lost 0 bases, with 5 bases spanning the gap. This CDR3 contains 15 residues. Per germline, CDR1 SEHNR and CDR2 FQNEAQ (reference sequence). For the CDR3, the DNA is TGTGCCAGCAGCTTAACAGACTCTGGGGCCAACGTCCTGACTTTC. Its translation: CASSLTDSGANVLTF.